The present T cell receptor (beta chain) was sequenced within a study of blood T cell repertoires in COVID-19. Study as a whole: The cDNA or gDNA used as material had been derived from T cells, B-cell-depleted T cells, or PBMCs.

TCRdb's table, derived via immunoSEQ multiplex PCR, lists solely in-frame clones and lacks some. The sample carries tens of thousands of clones, around four fifths recorded once. Germline CDR1 SGHRS, CDR2 YFSETQ. This CDR3 is 15 amino acids long. V was trimmed by 1 base and J by 0 bases, leaving 10 bases between them. This TCR derives from a woman in her forties or fifties with active or convalescent COVID-19. Sequenced: peripheral blood. The genes are TRBV5-1 and TRBJ1-1, with D unresolved. As DNA, the CDR3 is TGCGCCAGCAGCTTGTTACGGGAGTTGAACACTGAAGCTTTCTTT. This encodes CASSLLRELNTEAFF.